Listed below are T cell receptor beta chains from one sample, sequenced in a study of regulatory T cells in long-lasting Graves disease. Each CDR3 protein is one row after TCRdb ran MiXCR on the multiplex PCR reads. The sample gives around 480,000 distinct CDR3 sequences, about 15% of which show up once; around 25% is in the top ten. These data are also associated with another study on T cells in Graves' hyperthyroidism and ophthalmopathy.

Sequencing was performed on peripheral blood mononuclear cells (PBMCs), taken at new diagnosis, from a patient treated with antithyroid drugs. These receptors originate from a woman aged 40 to 65 with Graves disease. Each CDR3 is given with its conserved first and last residue. The D gene is left open where the match is weak. Clone size is stated in some rows and not others, as once, few, many or a class when expanded.

clone_size	j_call	d_call	v_call	cdr3_nt	cdr3_aa
few	TRBJ1-1	NA	TRBV2	TGTGCCAGCAGTCAGCAGGTGTCCACTGAAGCTTTCTTT	CASSQQVSTEAFF
few	TRBJ1-1	NA	TRBV19	TGTGCCAGTGCCCCGAGATGGGTGAACACTGAAGCTTTCTTT	CASAPRWVNTEAFF
few	TRBJ2-1	NA	TRBV5-1	TGCGCCAGCAGCTTGGCCAAGTGGGGGGGCCCAGATGAGCAGTTCTTC	CASSLAKWGGPDEQFF
many	TRBJ1-2	NA	TRBV6-1	TGTGCCAGCAGGCTTGGTAGTTATGGCTACACCTTC	CASRLGSYGYTF
NA	TRBJ2-2	NA	TRBV3-1	TGTGCCAGCAGCTCAGCAGGGTCCGCGTCCACCGGGGAGCTGTTTTTT	CASSSAGSASTGELFF
few	TRBJ2-3	TRBD2	TRBV28	TGTGCCAGCTTGACTCGGGGGCGCGGGGGGATGGCAGATACGCAGTATTTT	CASLTRGRGGMADTQYF
many	TRBJ2-1	TRBD2	TRBV5-1	TGTGCCAGCAGCCTTAGCGGGGCTACCTACAATGAGCAGTTCTTC	CASSLSGATYNEQFF
few	TRBJ1-2	NA	TRBV5-4	TGTGCCAGCACCCAACAGGTTTCACATGGCTACACCTTC	CASTQQVSHGYTF
few	TRBJ1-5	NA	TRBV6-1	TGTGCCAGCAGTCCCCATGGACAGTTTAGCAATCAGCCCCAGCATTTT	CASSPHGQFSNQPQHF
many	TRBJ2-3	TRBD1	TRBV12-3/TRBV12-4	TGTGCCAGCAGTTTCGACAGGGGGCACACAGATACGCAGTATTTT	CASSFDRGHTDTQYF
many	TRBJ2-3	NA	TRBV28	TGTGCCAGCAGTCCCATCCGATCGACAAGCACAGATACGCAGTATTTT	CASSPIRSTSTDTQYF
many	TRBJ1-5	NA	TRBV19	TGTGCCAGTACCCCTCTAGGACAGCCCCAGCATTTT	CASTPLGQPQHF
NA	TRBJ2-1	TRBD2	TRBV7-2	TGTGCCAGCAGCTCGCTACGAGCGGGGGCCTTCTACAATGAGCAGTTCTTC	CASSSLRAGAFYNEQFF
many	TRBJ1-2	NA	TRBV3-1	TGTGCCAGCAGCCACCCCAGGGGCCTCTCTTATGGCTACACCTTC	CASSHPRGLSYGYTF
many	TRBJ1-1	NA	TRBV11-2	TGTGCCAGCAGCGCCGGGAGCGTATCTGTGGGCACTGAAGCTTTCTTT	CASSAGSVSVGTEAFF
few	TRBJ1-2	NA	TRBV6-2/TRBV6-3	TGTGCCAGCAGTGATAAATGGGGGGTATATGGCTACACCTTC	CASSDKWGVYGYTF
NA	TRBJ1-5	TRBD1	TRBV5-1	TGCGCCAGCAGCTTGAGCGGACAGGGCAATCAGCCCCAGCATTTT	CASSLSGQGNQPQHF
few	TRBJ2-5	NA	TRBV5-1	TGCGCCAGCAGCTTGGGGGGATCCGTCCAAGAGACCCAGTACTTC	CASSLGGSVQETQYF
NA	TRBJ2-2	NA	TRBV30	TGTGCCTCAAGGACCCCCCGCGACGGGGCGAGCTGGTGGGACACCGGGGAGTTGTTTTTT	CASRTPRDGASWWDTGELFF
NA	TRBJ2-1	TRBD1	TRBV5-6	TGTGCCAGCAGCTGGGAACAGGGGTGGGTCAATGAGCAGTTCTTC	CASSWEQGWVNEQFF
NA	TRBJ2-2	NA	TRBV2	TGTGCCAGCAGTACTACTAGGGACGGGGAGCTGTTTTTT	CASSTTRDGELFF
many	TRBJ1-1	NA	TRBV18	TGTGCCAGCTCACCAGGGCGCCCCGATATGAACACTGAAGCTTTCTTT	CASSPGRPDMNTEAFF
NA	TRBJ2-5	NA	TRBV7-9	TGTGCCAGCAGCCCCCATTGGGGCGAAGGGCAGACCCAGTACTTC	CASSPHWGEGQTQYF
many	TRBJ1-3	NA	TRBV2	TGTGCCAGCACGTCCGCCCCTGGAAACACCATATATTTT	CASTSAPGNTIYF
NA	TRBJ1-1	TRBD1	TRBV29-1	TGCAGCGTCCAGGGGGAAATGAACACTGAAGCTTTCTTT	CSVQGEMNTEAFF
many	TRBJ1-5	TRBD1	TRBV28	TGTGCCAGCAGTCCCATCGGGACAGGGACATGGCAGCCCCAGCATTTT	CASSPIGTGTWQPQHF
many	TRBJ2-1	NA	TRBV20-1	TGCAGTGCTAGAGAGACGGGGGTCCGCTACAATGAGCAGTTCTTC	CSARETGVRYNEQFF
few	TRBJ2-3	NA	TRBV19	TGTGCCAGTCGGCGGGACGGAGACACAGATACGCAGTATTTT	CASRRDGDTDTQYF
many	TRBJ1-5	TRBD1	TRBV27	TGTGCCAGCAGTTACCAGGGACAGGGGGCTGATCAGCCCCAGCATTTT	CASSYQGQGADQPQHF
many	TRBJ1-1	NA	TRBV5-8	TGTGCCAGCAGCTTACGGCCCGGGAGGCCTCTGAACACTGAAGCTTTCTTT	CASSLRPGRPLNTEAFF
many	TRBJ2-1	NA	TRBV5-5	TGTGCCAGCAGCTTGGCCAGGGTGGGCAATGAGCAGTTCTTC	CASSLARVGNEQFF
few	TRBJ2-3	NA	TRBV20-1	TGCAGTGCTAGAGATTTGGGTGTAACAGATACGCAGTATTTT	CSARDLGVTDTQYF
many	TRBJ1-1	NA	TRBV13	TGTGCCAGCAGCTTATTGGGGTGGTTGGAGGGCAACACTGAAGCTTTCTTT	CASSLLGWLEGNTEAFF
many	TRBJ1-1	NA	TRBV28	TGTGCCAGCAGTATTCCAGGGGTGAACACTGAAGCTTTCTTT	CASSIPGVNTEAFF
many	TRBJ2-1	TRBD1	TRBV19	TGTGCCAGTAGTTCGACCGGGACAGGTGGACCGCGGTCCTACAATGAGCAGTTCTTC	CASSSTGTGGPRSYNEQFF
NA	TRBJ2-1	TRBD1	TRBV12-3/TRBV12-4	TGTGCCAGCAGTCCCGGACAGGCCTCTTACAATGAGCAGTTCTTC	CASSPGQASYNEQFF
NA	TRBJ2-3	NA	TRBV6-2/TRBV6-3	TGTGCCAGCAGTTACACGGGGTCAGATACGCAGTATTTT	CASSYTGSDTQYF
NA	TRBJ1-1	NA	TRBV29-1	TGCAGCACAATGGGAGGCTTCGGCAGCACTGAAGCTTTCTTT	CSTMGGFGSTEAFF
many	TRBJ1-2	NA	TRBV11-2	TGTGCCAGCAGCTTAGACCGGCAGGGGTCGGGTGGCTACACCTTC	CASSLDRQGSGGYTF
many	TRBJ2-7	NA	TRBV6-2/TRBV6-3	TGTGCCAGCCGCACCACCAAAACAGGGACCTACGAGCAGTACTTC	CASRTTKTGTYEQYF
NA	TRBJ1-3	TRBD1	TRBV27	TGTGCCAGCAGTTTGTACCGGGACAGTGGACTCTTCTCTGGAAACACCATATATTTT	CASSLYRDSGLFSGNTIYF
many	TRBJ2-7	TRBD2	TRBV28	TGTGCCAGCAGTTTAAAGGCGGGGGCCTACGAGCAGTACTTC	CASSLKAGAYEQYF
many	TRBJ1-1	NA	TRBV13	TGTGCCAGCAGCCCCCCCCGGGGGGGGCGATACACTGAAGCTTTCTTT	CASSPPRGGRYTEAFF
many	TRBJ1-5	NA	TRBV6-1	TGTGCCAGCGCCAGGCCCGGGAGCAATCAGCCCCAGCATTTT	CASARPGSNQPQHF
NA	TRBJ1-1	NA	TRBV15	TGTGCCACCAGCAGGGACACGAACACTGAAGCTTTCTTT	CATSRDTNTEAFF
many	TRBJ2-1	TRBD1	TRBV11-2	TGTGCCAGCAGCTTAGTCCCGGGACAGACTGACCTTCCATCCTACAATGAGCAGTTCTTC	CASSLVPGQTDLPSYNEQFF
many	TRBJ2-7	TRBD2	TRBV11-3	TGTGCCAGCAGTAACATGTTGGGGGGGATTGGAGAGCAGTACTTC	CASSNMLGGIGEQYF
NA	TRBJ1-5	NA	TRBV19	TGTGCCAGTAGTATAGCGAGGGAACAGCCCCAGCATTTT	CASSIAREQPQHF
many	TRBJ2-7	TRBD2	TRBV7-3	TGTGCCAGCAGCTTAAATAGCGGGGGATACGAGCAGTACTTC	CASSLNSGGYEQYF
many	TRBJ1-3	NA	TRBV28	TGTGCCAGCAGTATAACAGGGAATGGAAACACCATATATTTT	CASSITGNGNTIYF
many	TRBJ2-7	NA	TRBV3-1	TGTGCCAGCAGCTCACTAGGGAACGAGCAGTACTTC	CASSSLGNEQYF
few	TRBJ1-6	NA	TRBV2	TGTGCCAGCAGAGCACAGAGCTCCTATAATTCACCCCTCCACTTT	CASRAQSSYNSPLHF
NA	TRBJ2-7	NA	TRBV3-1	TGTGCCAGCAGCCAAGTCCCCGGGGACTCGCAGTTATACTACGAGCAGTACTTC	CASSQVPGDSQLYYEQYF
few	TRBJ2-5	NA	TRBV2	TGTGCCAGCAGTAGGCTCAGGGAGACCCAGTACTTC	CASSRLRETQYF
many	TRBJ1-2	NA	TRBV6-1	TGTGCCAGCAGGGCAGGGGATGGCTACACCTTC	CASRAGDGYTF